The sequence of this T cell receptor (beta chain) was determined in a study of T-cell memory formation after mild COVID-19. Whole-study findings and limits: Memory sampled before infection contained some responding clones, suggesting cross-reactive memory joined.

Trimming shortened V by 5 bases and J by 0 bases, and 17 bases separated the two germline ends. Germline lookup yields CDR1 SGHVS and CDR2 FNYEAQ. The CDR3 spans 16 residues. The table lists this clonotype with a few counts. No antigen is known for it. Barcoded TCR alpha and TCR beta cDNA libraries with UMIs came from 5'RACE using constant-segment primers. MiXCR, applied by TCRdb to the 5' RACE reads, yields one record per CDR3 protein. The sample includes approximately 100,000 distinct CDR3 sequences, approximately 13% of them seen just once. This sequence originates from an adult woman who had mild COVID-19 (a few samples of this study predate the infection). Cell type and time point are not known. Sequencing was carried out using PBMCs or a T cell subset sorted from them (not recorded which). V is TRBV7-6 and J is TRBJ2-7, with D perhaps TRBD1 or TRBD2 (5 bases each). The CDR3 sequence is CASSPLLRGPSYEQYF. CDR3 DNA sequence: TGTGCCAGCAGCCCCCTTTTACGGGGACCCTCCTACGAGCAGTACTTC.